Each of the 20 T cell receptor beta chains below was sequenced from the same sample in a study of post-analysis software for immune sequencing data. Overall study findings and caveats: Elevated frequency relative to controls characterized several TRBV segments in patients, TRBV5-6, TRBV5-1 and TRBV20-1 among them.

TCR beta libraries were prepared from cDNA with unique molecular identifiers. TCRdb recomputed calls from the PCR reads with MiXCR, one row per CDR3 protein. The data hold hundreds of thousands of distinct CDR3 sequences, with roughly 29% observed a single time. Their antigens are not known. Specimen: blood. These receptors originate from a girl aged 5-17 years with multiple sclerosis.

The V and J genes are TRBV18 and TRBJ2-5; 8 nucleotides line up with TRBD1. CDR3 size: 15 residues. V lost 6 bases, J lost 2 bases, and 8 bases stayed unmatched. Per germline, CDR1 KGHSH and CDR2 LQKENI. The CDR3 coding sequence is TGTGCCAGCTCTCAGGACAGGGCAATACAAGAGACCCAGTACTTC. This translates into CASSQDRAIQETQYF.

CDR3 loop: CSPGGLAGNEQFF. The CDR3 nucleotides read TGCAGCCCCGGGGGGCTAGCGGGTAATGAGCAGTTCTTC. This chain connects TRBV29-1 to TRBJ2-1; TRBD2 agrees at 8 bases. Germline V gene data show CDR1 as SQVTM and CDR2 as ANQGSEA. Unmatched junction bases numbered 10, after V lost 8 bases and J lost 7 bases. The CDR3 is 13 residues long.

The chain joins TRBV4-3 to TRBJ1-4; weak D call: TRBD1 (6 bases). With 3 bases removed from V and 7 bases from J, the gap between germline ends came to 15 bases. CDR1 LGHNA and CDR2 YSLEER come from the germline V gene. This CDR3 region has 15 residues. DNA for the CDR3: TGCGCCAGCAGCCAGTCCGTGACAGGAGCTGAAAAACTGTTTTTT. It yields the protein CASSQSVTGAEKLFF.

The chain employs TRBV7-9 and TRBJ2-1; either TRBD1 or TRBD2 may supply D (5 bases each). The J call is in doubt because the DNA end fits TRBJ2-7 better. The CDR3 extends over 12 amino acids. The germline V gene has CDR1 SEHNR and CDR2 FQNEAQ (reference sequence). The CDR3 DNA is TGTGCCAGCGTGGGGACCTGGAATGAGCAGTACTTC. Translated, it gives CASVGTWNEQYF.

The chain employs TRBV12-3 or TRBV12-4 and TRBJ2-5, with 8 bases matching TRBD1. This CDR3 comprises 16 residues. J gave up 1 base and V 6 bases, and 10 bases lay outside the gene matches. The CDR3: CASSLNPGTGQETQYF. In nucleotides, the CDR3 is TGTGCCAGCAGCCTAAACCCCGGGACAGGCCAAGAGACCCAGTACTTC.

Points on this clonotype: This may come from a read error, since a much larger clone is one base off. The chain carries TRBV10-3 and TRBJ2-5; D gene unclear. The CDR3 length is 14 residues. Germline V gene data show CDR1 as ENHRY and CDR2 as SYGVKD. The CDR3 DNA is TGTGCCATCAGGGAGTCAATGGGGTTGGCGACCCAGTACTTC. This gives the protein CAIRESMGLATQYF.

This clonotype showed up just a few times. This rearrangement joins TRBV10-3 to TRBJ2-4; D gene uncertain. Trimming took off 0 bases at V and 4 bases at J, with 13 bases between the two ends. Germline loops: CDR1 ENHRY, CDR2 SYGVKD. CDR3 size: 16 residues. CDR3 in amino acids: CAISESFRRTKNIQYF. CDR3 DNA sequence: TGTGCCATCAGTGAGTCATTTCGGAGAACAAAAAACATTCAGTACTTC.

V gene TRBV5-5 combines with J gene TRBJ2-1, with D unresolved. V was shortened by 4 bases and J by 2 bases, with 19 bases between the two germline ends. This CDR3 has 17 residues. The germline V gene has CDR1 SGHKS and CDR2 YYEKEE (reference sequence). CDR3 DNA: TGTGCCAGCAGCGTGCGATTTTCGGGTGAAGCCTACAATGAGCAGTTCTTC. Its translation: CASSVRFSGEAYNEQFF.

This clonotype was detected a few times. V usage is TRBV12-3 or TRBV12-4 and J usage is TRBJ2-5, with 10 bases that match TRBD2. The CDR3 totals 14 residues. The junction had 2 bases not matched to a gene; V was cut back by 2 bases and J by 5 bases. The CDR3 spells CASSLSSGRETQYF. CDR3 nucleotides: TGTGCCAGCAGTTTAAGTAGCGGGAGGGAGACCCAGTACTTC.

This sequence joins TRBV28 and TRBJ2-7; 7 bases match TRBD2. The CDR3 spans 16 residues. The trim removed 4 bases at V and 2 bases at J, leaving 11 bases unmatched. CDR1 and CDR2 (germline): MDHEN, SYDVKM. CDR3 coding DNA: TGTGCCAGCAGTTGGACCCCTAGCGGCCTAACCTACGAGCAGTACTTC. This codes for CASSWTPSGLTYEQYF.

The CDR3 sequence is CSAGKNADGLAKNIQYF. The CDR3 DNA reads as TGCAGTGCTGGGAAGAATGCGGACGGATTAGCCAAAAACATTCAGTACTTC. The chain recombines TRBV20-1 with TRBJ2-7; no definite D call. The DNA end is more similar to TRBJ2-4, so the J call may be wrong. From germline, CDR1 is DFQATT and CDR2 SNEGSKA (reference sequence). This CDR3 spans 17 amino acids.

V usage is TRBV11-2 and J usage is TRBJ2-5, with D perhaps TRBD1 or TRBD2 (5 bases each). Trimming left V 1 base short and J 3 bases short, with 12 bases between. Germline V gene data show CDR1 as SGHAT and CDR2 as FQNNGV. The CDR3 consists of 15 residues. The CDR3 is CASSLGRQGEETQYF. The CDR3, as DNA: TGTGCCAGCAGCTTAGGTCGCCAGGGAGAAGAGACCCAGTACTTC.

The table lists this clonotype with many counts. This chain joins TRBV27 and TRBJ2-3, with D hard to call. This CDR3 has 14 amino acids. The V end lost 4 bases, the J end lost 0 bases, and 8 bases lay between the germline ends. Per the germline V gene, CDR1 is MNHEY and CDR2 is SMNVEV (reference sequence). This chain's CDR3 is CASSWASSTDTQYF. The CDR3 DNA is TGTGCCAGCAGTTGGGCTTCTAGCACAGATACGCAGTATTTT.

This clonotype was recorded a few times. This sequence joins TRBV7-9 and TRBJ2-7; the D is unclear. Trimming left V 5 bases short and J 3 bases short, with 20 bases between. The germline CDR1 and CDR2 sequences are SEHNR and FQNEAQ (reference sequence). The CDR3 length is 16 residues. The chain's CDR3 is CASSPRSAKNNYEQYF. The CDR3 nucleotides are TGTGCCAGCAGCCCACGGAGCGCCAAGAACAACTACGAGCAGTACTTC.

Of note for this clonotype: Being one base from a much bigger clone, this may be a read error. The CDR3 spells CTSSLRAGNTDTQYF. CDR3 in DNA: TGTACCAGCAGCCTCCGCGCCGGGAACACAGATACGCAGTATTTT. The chain combines TRBV11-2 with TRBJ2-3, with a possible D match to TRBD2 (5 bases). The germline V gene encodes CDR1 SGHAT and CDR2 FQNNGV. This CDR3 has 15 amino acids.

This clonotype has more than one count but fewer than ten. This chain connects TRBV10-3 to TRBJ2-3, with TRBD1 matching 9 bases. There are 16 residues in the CDR3. The trim removed 0 bases at V and 1 base at J, leaving 2 bases unmatched. Per germline, CDR1 ENHRY and CDR2 SYGVKD. CDR3 amino acids: CAISESGQGGTDTQYF. The CDR3 nucleotides are TGTGCCATCAGTGAGTCGGGACAGGGCGGCACAGATACGCAGTATTTT.

The chain carries TRBV7-9 and TRBJ2-1, with 13 bases that match TRBD2. CDR3 length: 16 residues. CDR1 SEHNR and CDR2 FQNEAQ come from the germline V gene (reference sequence). V lost 3 bases and J lost 9; bases outside the gene matches: 8. The CDR3 spells CASSFQGTSGTGEQFF. CDR3 DNA: TGTGCCAGCAGCTTCCAGGGGACTAGCGGGACTGGTGAGCAGTTCTTC.

This clonotype was seen repeatedly, ten times or more. V and J are TRBV7-8 and TRBJ2-1, with D uncertain. Trimming cost V 5 bases and J 3 bases, with 14 bases left between them. Germline V gene data show CDR1 as SGHVS and CDR2 as FQNEAQ. The CDR3 is made up of 15 amino acids. The DNA for the CDR3 is TGTGCCAGCAGCCTGTATGACCCGAACTACAATGAGCAGTTCTTC. Its protein product is CASSLYDPNYNEQFF.

The rearrangement links TRBV12-3 or TRBV12-4 to TRBJ2-7, with D possibly matching TRBD1 (5 bases). This CDR3 is built from 13 residues. Trimming shortened V by 5 bases and J by 5 bases, and 13 bases separated the two germline ends. CDR3 in amino acids: CASSLSGNHEQYF. In DNA, the CDR3 is TGTGCCAGCAGTCTTTCAGGGAACCACGAGCAGTACTTC.

The chain couples TRBV6-6 to TRBJ2-7, with D possibly matching TRBD1 (6 bases). V gave up 5 bases and J gave up 7 bases, with 12 bases separating them. CDR3 size: 12 residues. Germline CDR1 and CDR2: MNHNY and SVGAGI (reference sequence). This chain's CDR3 is CASSQFTGEQYF. CDR3 nucleotide sequence: TGTGCCAGCAGTCAATTTACAGGGGAGCAGTACTTC.